The subject of this entry is one T cell receptor (beta chain). Its antigen is not identified. The source of the sample is a study of shared clonotypes between healthy human individuals. Findings of the study overall: Clonotypes not shared had lower generation probabilities than those common to all four donors.

The authors loaded around 190 ng DNA, approximately 30,000 T cell genomes, into sorted-subset replicate PCRs. Data came from immunoSEQ multiplex PCR; TCRdb stores just in-frame clones and leaves some out. Among millions of clones listed, roughly 94% were seen once. The clonotype comes from a man aged 18 to 30 in good health. The source material was naive CD4+ T cells sorted from blood. Subset indicated: CD45RA+ positively selected.

CDR3 loop: CASSPLVSGYNSPLHF. The CDR3 region has the DNA TGTGCCAGCTCACCACTCGTTTCAGGTTATAATTCACCCCTCCACTTT. This chain uses TRBV18 with TRBJ1-6; D gene ambiguous. Germline V gene sequence: CDR1 KGHSH, CDR2 LQKENI. The V end lost 1 base, the J end lost 4 bases, and 11 bases lay between the germline ends. This CDR3 comprises 16 residues.